This T cell receptor beta chain was identified in a study of regulatory T cells in long-lasting Graves disease. Across the whole study: The study counted Graves' disease as persistent given over 5 years of antithyroid drugs and positive TSH receptor antibodies.

There are many counts of this clonotype. HTBI primers from iRepertoire and Arm-PCR of CDR3 regions yielded the TCR beta libraries. MiXCR, run by TCRdb on the multiplex PCR reads, gives a single entry per CDR3 protein. The profile shows more than 350,000 distinct CDR3 sequences, over 20% of them singletons. Time point: persistent/refractory GD, antithyroid drugs over 5 years with positive TRAb. Preparation of the TCR library used RNA extracted from PBMCs. From an endocrinology department in Xi'an, China, came the patients. With EDTA tubes as the receptacles, approximately 10 milliliters of peripheral blood were drawn. The clonotype originates from a female donor with Graves disease. Here the sequenced sample was peripheral blood mononuclear cells (PBMCs), taken when the disease was refractory, from a patient treated with antithyroid drugs.

The CDR3: CSVAQDINSPLHF. CDR3 coding DNA: TGCAGCGTTGCACAAGACATTAATTCACCCCTCCACTTT. The chain recombines TRBV29-1 with TRBJ1-6, with D hard to call. The CDR3 consists of 13 residues. Deletions cut 4 bases from V and 6 bases from J, with 10 bases between. Germline assignment: CDR1 SQVTM and CDR2 ANQGSEA.